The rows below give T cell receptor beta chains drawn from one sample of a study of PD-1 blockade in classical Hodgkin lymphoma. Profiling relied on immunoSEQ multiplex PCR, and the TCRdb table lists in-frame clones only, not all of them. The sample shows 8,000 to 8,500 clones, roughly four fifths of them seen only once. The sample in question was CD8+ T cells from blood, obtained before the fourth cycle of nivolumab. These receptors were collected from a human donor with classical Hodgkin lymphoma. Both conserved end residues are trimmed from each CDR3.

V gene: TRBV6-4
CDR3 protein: ASSSGDQPQH

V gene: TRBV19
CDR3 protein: ASSIVYWGTEAF

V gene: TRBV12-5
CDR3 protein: ASGFLVGGGMNSGNTIY

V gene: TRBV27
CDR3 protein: ASSLLWDRGTDTQY

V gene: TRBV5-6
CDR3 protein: ASSLVRDRGFNEQY

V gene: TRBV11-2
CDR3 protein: ASSLAPSSGNTIY

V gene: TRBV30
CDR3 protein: AWSWSVGTDTQY

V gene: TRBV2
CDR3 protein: ARYDPTYNEQF

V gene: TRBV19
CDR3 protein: ASKGGSSGANVLT

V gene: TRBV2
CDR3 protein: ASDEDSNQPQH

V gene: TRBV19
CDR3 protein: ASSWGQGSRPQH

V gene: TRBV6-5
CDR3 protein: ASSYSLNTEAF

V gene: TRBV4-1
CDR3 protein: ASSQGGDKEIRQGIGAF

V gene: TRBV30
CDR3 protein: AWSASGGGRDGYT

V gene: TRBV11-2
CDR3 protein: ASSPHRGRNQETQY

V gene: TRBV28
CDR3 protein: ASIPDSGNQPQH

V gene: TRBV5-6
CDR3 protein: ASSLVLRGTDTQY

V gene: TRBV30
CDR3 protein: AWGTSGEQF

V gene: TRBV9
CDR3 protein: AAGGQGDDNEQF

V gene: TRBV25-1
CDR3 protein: ASNQGTYNEQF

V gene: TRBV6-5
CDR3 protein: ASSYRYNEKLF

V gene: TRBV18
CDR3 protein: ASSPPEETQY

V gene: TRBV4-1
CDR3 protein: ASSQLIGGYEQY

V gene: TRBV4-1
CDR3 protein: ASSQDLRGPTYEQY

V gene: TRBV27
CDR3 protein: ASSFTGDQPQH

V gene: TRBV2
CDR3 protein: ASTGSTSGGAKNIQY

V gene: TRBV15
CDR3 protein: ATSRDREAF

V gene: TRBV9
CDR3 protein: ASSVEWRNEQF

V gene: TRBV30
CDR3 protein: AGRINYGYT

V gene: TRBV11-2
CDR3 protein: ASSLVGFPGELF

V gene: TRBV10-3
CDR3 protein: AIGDGLGSNEQF

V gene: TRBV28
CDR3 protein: ASSLGQGGYEQY

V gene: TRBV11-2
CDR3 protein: ASSLQETQY

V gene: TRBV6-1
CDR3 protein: ATHGPGGFKNIQY

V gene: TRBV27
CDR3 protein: ASSPGGTAYGYT

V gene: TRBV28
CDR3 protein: ASSLWDRVHNEQF

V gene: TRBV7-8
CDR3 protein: ASSPGLALWDEQF

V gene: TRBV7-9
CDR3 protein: ASSRGDYEQY

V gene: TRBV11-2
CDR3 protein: ASSSTENEQF

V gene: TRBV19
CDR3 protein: ASSRDGGATGELF

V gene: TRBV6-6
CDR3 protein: ASSYWEYEQY

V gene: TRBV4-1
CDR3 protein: ASSQLHYRGTEAF

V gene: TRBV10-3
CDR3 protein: AISDRDTYEQY

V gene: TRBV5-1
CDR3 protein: ASRGLAGTPADNEQF

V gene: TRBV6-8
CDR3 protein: ASRPKGDEQF

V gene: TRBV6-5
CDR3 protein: ASSAADTQY

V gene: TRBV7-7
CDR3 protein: ASSLGTEYEQY

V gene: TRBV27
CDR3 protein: ASSPLGKPQH

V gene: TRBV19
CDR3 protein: ASSIVTGITDTQY

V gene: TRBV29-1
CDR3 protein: SVELVAGGYEQY

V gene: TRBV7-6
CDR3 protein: ASSSSTGVTETIY

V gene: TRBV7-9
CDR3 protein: ASSLGSTGALTYEQY

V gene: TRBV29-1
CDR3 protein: SVEARGDSYEQY